The entry below gives a single TCR beta chain sequence along with its context. Its antigen is not known. Given a much more abundant clone one base away, this may be a read error. Not enrolled were patients with uncontrolled infection, other autoimmune disease, pregnancy or lactation. The data were taken from a study of T cells in Graves' hyperthyroidism and ophthalmopathy. The germline gives CDR1 DFQATT, CDR2 SNEGSKA (reference sequence). There are 12 residues in the CDR3. V was trimmed by 5 bases and J by 8 bases, leaving 15 bases between them. The TCR beta CDR3 regions underwent amplification using RNA transcripts as the source. An initial round of RT-PCR targeting the TCR CDR3 relied on the HTBI primer set. Via MiXCR, TCRdb re-called the multiplex PCR reads, giving one row per CDR3 protein. This table has around 760,000 distinct CDR3 sequences, about a third appearing once. Whole-study results and caveats: Blood also contained most expanded thyroid clonotypes above 0.001.

Source material: blood. The receptor's source is a woman aged 40 to 50 with Graves' hyperthyroidism. The chain combines TRBV20-1 with TRBJ1-2; D gene uncertain. CDR3 DNA sequence: TGCAGTGCTTGTAGTGTCGGGGAGGGCTACACCTTC. It encodes CSACSVGEGYTF.